This T cell receptor (beta chain) was sequenced in a study of T cell repertoires in cytomegalovirus infection. Overall study context: Based on public TCR beta signatures, there were indications of CMV infection and of a matching HLA type. Overall study findings and caveats: Of the TCR beta families, the public ones yielded a cumulative frequency that identified carriers of CMV plus the relevant HLA. HLA-C-restricted CMV clonotypes gave the most frequent clonotype in two of eight donors.

This CDR3 has 14 amino acids. Germline V gene lookup returns CDR1 MGHRA and CDR2 YSYEKL. V lost 2 bases to trimming and J lost 0 bases, with 5 bases between them. TCRdb called the reads again in MiXCR, with one record for every CDR3 protein. Counted here are over 100,000 distinct CDR3 sequences, about a tenth occurring once; the ten biggest clones make up around 33%. With respect to this clonotype: What it recognizes is unknown.

This clonotype was sampled from a human donor in good health (CMV status not recorded). Some clones in this sample may be carry-over from other donors' samples. The specimen was PBMCs, sequenced either directly or after in vitro stimulation (not recorded which). V and J are TRBV4-1 and TRBJ2-1, with D unresolved. The CDR3 nucleotides are TGCGCCAGCAGCCAAAGACTCTCCTACAATGAGCAGTTCTTC. It specifies CASSQRLSYNEQFF.